This T cell receptor beta chain was recovered during a study of T cells in Graves' hyperthyroidism and ophthalmopathy. Study results and limitations: A model of 13 V-J features distinguished ophthalmopathy from stable hyperthyroidism. Most clonotypes that expanded in the thyroid above 0.001 also showed up in blood.

Clinical symptoms, serum thyroxine, TRAb, thyroid ultrasound and orbital computed tomography established diagnosis. For this clonotype: The antigen remains undetermined. Since a much larger clone is just one base distant, this may be a read error.

V was clipped by 3 bases and J by 2 bases; unmatched bases: 7. Germline V gene data show CDR1 as DFQATT and CDR2 as SNEGSKA (reference sequence). This CDR3 has 14 amino acids. There were TCR beta CDR3 regions amplified from RNA transcripts. In the first-round RT-PCR of the TCR CDR3, the HTBI primer set was used. Each CDR3 protein is one row after TCRdb ran MiXCR on the multiplex PCR reads. This repertoire shows more than 300,000 distinct CDR3 sequences, under 20% found once; its top ten account for 35% to 50%. The sequence came from a man between 18 and 29 years old with Graves' ophthalmopathy. Sequencing was performed on blood. The V and J genes are TRBV20-1 and TRBJ2-7; 7 positions match TRBD1. CDR3 sequence: CSASPGTAAYEQYF. The CDR3 DNA reads TGCAGTGCTAGTCCCGGGACAGCAGCCTACGAGCAGTACTTC.